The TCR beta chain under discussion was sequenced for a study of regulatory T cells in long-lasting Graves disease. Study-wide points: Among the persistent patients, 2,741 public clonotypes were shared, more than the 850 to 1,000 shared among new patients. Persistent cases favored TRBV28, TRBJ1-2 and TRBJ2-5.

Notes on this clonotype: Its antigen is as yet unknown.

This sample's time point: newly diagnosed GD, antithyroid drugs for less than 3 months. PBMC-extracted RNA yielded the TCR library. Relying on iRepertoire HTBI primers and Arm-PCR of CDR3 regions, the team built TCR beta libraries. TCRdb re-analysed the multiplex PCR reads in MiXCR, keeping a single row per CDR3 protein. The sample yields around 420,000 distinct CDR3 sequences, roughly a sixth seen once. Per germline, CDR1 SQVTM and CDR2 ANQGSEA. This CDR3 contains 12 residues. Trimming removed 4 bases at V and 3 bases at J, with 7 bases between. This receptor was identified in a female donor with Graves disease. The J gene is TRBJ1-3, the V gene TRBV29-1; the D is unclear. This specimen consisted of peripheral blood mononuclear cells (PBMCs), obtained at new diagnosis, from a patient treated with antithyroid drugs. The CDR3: CSVGLRGNTIYF. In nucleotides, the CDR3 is TGCAGCGTTGGACTCCGTGGAAACACCATATATTTT.